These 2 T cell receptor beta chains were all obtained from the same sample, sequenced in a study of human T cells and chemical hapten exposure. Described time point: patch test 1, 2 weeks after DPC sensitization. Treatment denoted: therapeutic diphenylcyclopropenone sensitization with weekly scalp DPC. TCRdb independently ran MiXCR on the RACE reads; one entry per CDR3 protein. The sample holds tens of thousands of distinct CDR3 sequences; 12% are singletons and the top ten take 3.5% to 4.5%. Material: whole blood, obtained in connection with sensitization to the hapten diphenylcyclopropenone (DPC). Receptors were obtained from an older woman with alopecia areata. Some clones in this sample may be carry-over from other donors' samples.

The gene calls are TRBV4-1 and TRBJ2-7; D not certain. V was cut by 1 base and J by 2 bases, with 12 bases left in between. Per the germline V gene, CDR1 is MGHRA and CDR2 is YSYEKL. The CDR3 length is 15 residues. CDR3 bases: TGCGCCAGCAGCCAAGTCGTTGCGGAGACCTACGAGCAGTACTTC. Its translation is CASSQVVAETYEQYF.

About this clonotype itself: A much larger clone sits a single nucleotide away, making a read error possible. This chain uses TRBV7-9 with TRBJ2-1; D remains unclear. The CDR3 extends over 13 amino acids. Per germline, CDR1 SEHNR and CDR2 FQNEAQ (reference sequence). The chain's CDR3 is CVSSLDPDNEQFF. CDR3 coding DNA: TGTGTCAGCAGCTTAGACCCGGACAATGAGCAGTTCTTC.